Listed below are T cell receptor beta chains from one sample, sequenced in a study of cytomegalovirus exposure and HLA in healthy donors. The protocol was immunoSEQ multiplex PCR, while the TCRdb copy is restricted to in-frame clones and leaves out a portion. This table has around 260,000 clones, over 70% appearing once. The specimen was PBMCs. These receptors came from a girl aged 2 to 10 in good health and CMV-seronegative. CDR3s include the opening cysteine and the closing phenylalanine or tryptophan. D genes are given only for firm matches. Clone size is not always given. Where it is, it says once, few, many or a class for expanded clones.

d_call j_call clone_size v_call cdr3_aa cdr3_nt
NA TRBJ1-1 few TRBV6-5 CASSYSGTMNTEAFF TGTGCCAGCAGTTACTCAGGGACTATGAACACTGAAGCTTTCTTT
TRBD1 TRBJ1-4 NA TRBV27 CASSPLRQGLSQELFF TGTGCCAGCAGTCCCCTTCGACAGGGCCTCTCGCAAGAACTGTTTTTT
TRBD1 TRBJ1-4 few TRBV28 CASREGAGGEKLFF TGTGCCAGCAGGGAGGGGGCCGGGGGAGAAAAACTGTTTTTT
TRBD1 TRBJ2-7 NA TRBV5-1 CASSSGGTGAYEQYF TGCGCCAGCAGCTCGGGCGGGACAGGGGCATACGAGCAGTACTTC
TRBD2 TRBJ2-1 NA TRBV11-2 CASKLALAGGLNLNEQFF TGTGCCAGCAAGCTGGCGCTAGCGGGGGGGCTCAATCTCAATGAGCAGTTCTTC
NA TRBJ1-1 once TRBV30 CAWSRGGTEAFF TGTGCCTGGAGTAGGGGGGGGACTGAAGCTTTCTTT
NA TRBJ1-1 NA TRBV27 CASSLEGRFTEAFF TGTGCCAGCAGTCTGGAGGGGCGGTTCACTGAAGCTTTCTTT
NA TRBJ1-2 NA TRBV9 CASSVGIGAGANYGYTF TGTGCCAGCAGCGTAGGTATCGGAGCAGGGGCTAACTATGGCTACACCTTC
NA TRBJ1-1 once TRBV6-6 CASSTPGGNTEAFF TGTGCCAGCAGTACCCCCGGCGGGAACACTGAAGCTTTCTTT
TRBD2 TRBJ2-1 few TRBV29-1 CSVDGLAGEYLNNEQFF TGCAGCGTTGATGGGCTAGCGGGAGAATATTTGAACAATGAGCAGTTCTTC
TRBD1 TRBJ1-6 few TRBV30 CAWSNRGPYNSPLHF TGTGCCTGGAGTAACAGGGGGCCCTATAATTCACCCCTCCACTTT
NA TRBJ2-1 NA TRBV19 CASSPHPDRLYNEQFF TGTGCCAGTAGCCCTCATCCGGACAGACTCTACAATGAGCAGTTCTTC
NA TRBJ2-7 NA TRBV4-1 CASSQGPQEQLYEQYF TGCGCCAGCAGCCAAGGACCCCAGGAACAATTGTACGAGCAGTACTTC
TRBD1 TRBJ1-1 few TRBV29-1 CSVIGQGVPNTEAFF TGCAGCGTTATAGGACAGGGGGTACCGAACACTGAAGCTTTCTTT
TRBD2 TRBJ2-3 NA TRBV7-9 CASSQIAGTDTQYF TGTGCCAGCAGTCAGATAGCGGGAACGGATACGCAGTATTTT
NA TRBJ2-1 NA TRBV2 CASSDIWRGLNEQFF TGTGCCAGCAGTGATATTTGGCGGGGTCTCAATGAGCAGTTCTTC
NA TRBJ1-1 NA TRBV6-1 CASSEWTENTEAFF TGTGCCAGCAGTGAATGGACAGAGAACACTGAAGCTTTCTTT
TRBD2 TRBJ2-1 NA TRBV30 CAWRASGRSYNEQFF TGTGCCTGGAGGGCAAGCGGGAGGTCTTACAATGAGCAGTTCTTC
NA TRBJ1-6 NA TRBV28 CASSRLAGAEWSPLHF TGTGCCAGCAGCCGCCTCGCAGGGGCAGAGTGGTCACCCCTCCACTTT
NA TRBJ1-2 few TRBV28 CASKPDRSSGNTF TGTGCCAGCAAACCAGACAGGTCCTCGGGTAACACCTTC
NA TRBJ1-3 few TRBV7-9 CASSLGTAGNTIYF TGTGCCAGCAGCTTAGGCACAGCTGGAAACACCATATATTTT
TRBD2 TRBJ2-7 few TRBV13 CASSSWGLAGAYEQYF TGTGCCAGCAGCTCTTGGGGACTAGCGGGAGCCTACGAGCAGTACTTC
NA TRBJ2-7 NA TRBV5-5 CASSLGNSPYEQYF TGTGCCAGCAGCTTGGGGAACAGCCCCTACGAGCAGTACTTC
TRBD1 TRBJ2-7 NA TRBV13 CASSLSPGQGPYEQYF TGTGCCAGCAGCTTATCACCGGGACAGGGGCCCTACGAGCAGTACTTC
TRBD1 TRBJ2-7 NA TRBV12-5 CASGLGGTGNFSEQYF TGTGCTAGTGGTTTGGGCGGGACAGGGAATTTCAGCGAGCAGTACTTC
NA TRBJ1-1 NA TRBV6-6 CASSADSMNTEAFF TGTGCCAGCAGTGCGGACAGTATGAACACTGAAGCTTTCTTT
NA TRBJ2-7 NA TRBV5-1 CASSLVGEQYF TGCGCCAGCAGCTTGGTCGGGGAGCAGTACTTC
NA TRBJ1-2 NA TRBV4-1 CASSPDRDDGYTF TGCGCCAGCAGCCCCGACAGAGACGACGGCTACACCTTC